The 9 T cell receptor beta chains listed next were all sequenced from one sample in a study of blood T cell repertoires in COVID-19. Sequencing used immunoSEQ multiplex PCR; TCRdb keeps in-frame clones, though not all of them. The sample yields about 120,000 clones, less than 90% seen once. Sequencing was carried out using peripheral blood. The origin of the receptors is a man older than 75 with acute or convalescent COVID-19.

This clone appeared a few times. The chain has TRBV7-3 and TRBJ2-2; 9 bases match TRBD1. The CDR3 spans 14 residues. Germline V CDR1 and CDR2: SGHTA, FQGTGA. V dropped 4 bases and J dropped 7; count of bases not matched to a gene: 4. The CDR3: CASSSGQGNGELFF. CDR3 nucleotides: TGTGCCAGCAGCTCGGGACAGGGAAACGGGGAGCTGTTTTTT.

The chain recombines TRBV6-5 with TRBJ1-1, with TRBD1 matching over 7 bases. With 6 bases clipped from V and 4 bases from J, the junction kept 8 bases outside the gene matches. The length of the CDR3 is 14 residues. CDR1 MNHEY and CDR2 SVGAGI come from the germline V gene. CDR3 region: CASRPTGAGTEAFF. CDR3 nucleotide sequence: TGTGCCAGCAGACCCACAGGGGCCGGCACTGAAGCTTTCTTT.

The V and J genes are TRBV6-6 and TRBJ2-7; TRBD1 matches at 7 bases. The CDR3 sequence is 13 residues long. Trimming at V came to 5 bases and at J to 2 bases, leaving 3 bases not matched to a gene. Germline V gene sequence: CDR1 MNHNY, CDR2 SVGAGI (reference sequence). The CDR3 DNA is TGTGCCAGCAGTGCTGACAGGGCCTACGAGCAGTACTTC. Its protein is CASSADRAYEQYF.

The chain couples TRBV28 to TRBJ2-2; tentative D call: TRBD1 (5 bases). There are 13 residues in the CDR3. Germline CDR1 MDHEN, CDR2 SYDVKM. The V end lost 10 bases, the J end lost 7 bases, and 16 bases lay between the germline ends. As DNA, the CDR3 is TGTGCCACAGGGCTCGGTATAGGCGGGGAGCTGTTTTTT. The encoded protein is CATGLGIGGELFF.

This chain joins TRBV7-3 and TRBJ1-3; D is ambiguous. Looked up from germline, CDR1 is SGHTA and CDR2 is FQGTGA. The CDR3 contains 13 residues. Trimming left V 5 bases short and J 4 bases short, with 9 bases between. The CDR3 sequence: CASSPSRGNTIYF. Written as DNA, the CDR3 is TGTGCCAGCAGCCCGTCCAGGGGAAACACCATATATTTT.

The chain recombines TRBV21-1 with TRBJ2-1; the tabulated D call, TRBD1, remains unverified against the DNA. TRBV21-1 is shown as a pseudogene. This CDR3 has 11 residues. The CDR3: CASIHYNEQFF. CDR3 DNA: TGTGCCAGCATCCACTACAATGAGCAGTTCTTC.

In its sample, this clone was seen once. The chain has TRBV9 and TRBJ1-3; maybe TRBD1 (5 bases). Germline CDR1 reads SGDLS; CDR2 reads YYNGEE. V was shortened by 7 bases and J by 4 bases, with 18 bases between the two germline ends. This CDR3 comprises 15 residues. CDR3 region: CASSQSGGAGNTIYF. The CDR3 DNA follows: TGTGCCAGCTCTCAATCCGGGGGTGCGGGAAACACCATATATTTT.

The chain couples TRBV7-3 to TRBJ2-7; perhaps TRBD2 as D (6 bases). CDR3 length: 15 amino acids. The germline V gene has CDR1 SGHTA and CDR2 FQGTGA. Trimming took off 5 bases at V and 1 base at J, with 15 bases between the two ends. This CDR3 is CASSVGLGTSYEQYF. CDR3 DNA sequence: TGTGCCAGCAGCGTGGGACTTGGCACGTCCTACGAGCAGTACTTC.

The rearrangement links TRBV2 to TRBJ2-1, with D possibly being TRBD2 (6 bases). V lost 11 bases and J 1 base, leaving 6 bases between the germline ends. CDR3 size: 11 residues. The germline CDR1 and CDR2 sequences are SNHLY and FYNNEI. DNA of the CDR3: TGTGCCGGGGGGTCCTACAATGAGCAGTTCTTC. The encoded protein is CAGGSYNEQFF.